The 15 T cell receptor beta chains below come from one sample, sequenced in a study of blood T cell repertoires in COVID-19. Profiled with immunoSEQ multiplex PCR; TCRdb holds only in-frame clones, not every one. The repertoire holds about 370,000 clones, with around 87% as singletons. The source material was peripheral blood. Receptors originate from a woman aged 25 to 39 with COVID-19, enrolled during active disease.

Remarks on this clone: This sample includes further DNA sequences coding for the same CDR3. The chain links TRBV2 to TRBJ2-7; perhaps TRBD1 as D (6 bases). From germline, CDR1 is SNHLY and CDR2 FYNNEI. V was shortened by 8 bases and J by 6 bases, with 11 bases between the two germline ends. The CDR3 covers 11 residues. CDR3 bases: TGTGCCAGCCGAGGGGGATCCGAGCAGTACTTC. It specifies CASRGGSEQYF.

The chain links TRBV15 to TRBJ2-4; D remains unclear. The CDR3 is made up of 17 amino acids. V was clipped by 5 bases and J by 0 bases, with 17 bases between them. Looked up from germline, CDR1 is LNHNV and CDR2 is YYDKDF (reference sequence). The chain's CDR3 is CATSLPRQSLAKNIQYF. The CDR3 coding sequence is TGTGCCACCAGCCTGCCGCGGCAGAGTCTAGCCAAAAACATTCAGTACTTC.

CDR3: CASSLRVGRVYEQYF. DNA of the CDR3: TGTGCCAGCAGTCTGAGGGTTGGTCGGGTCTACGAGCAGTACTTC. The rearrangement links TRBV2 to TRBJ2-7; tentative D call: TRBD2 (5 bases). Trimming shortened V by 5 bases and J by 3 bases, and 17 bases separated the two germline ends. From germline, CDR1 is SNHLY and CDR2 FYNNEI. This CDR3 has 15 residues.

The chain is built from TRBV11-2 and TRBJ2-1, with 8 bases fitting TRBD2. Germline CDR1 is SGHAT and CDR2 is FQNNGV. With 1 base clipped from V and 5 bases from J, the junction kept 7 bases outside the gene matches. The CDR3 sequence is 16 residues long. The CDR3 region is CASSLGPAGVHNEQFF. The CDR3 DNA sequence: TGTGCCAGCAGCTTAGGCCCAGCGGGAGTCCACAATGAGCAGTTCTTC.

The CDR3 nucleotides read TGTGCCAGCAGTTTATCGATCCGCGTCAGCGACCATAATTCACCCCTCCACTTT. Translation gives CASSLSIRVSDHNSPLHF. The chain combines TRBV27 with TRBJ1-6; D gene uncertain. The V gene lost 0 bases and the J gene lost 5 bases, with 17 bases spanning the gap. This CDR3 region has 18 residues. Germline-derived CDR1 and CDR2 are MNHEY and SMNVEV (reference sequence).

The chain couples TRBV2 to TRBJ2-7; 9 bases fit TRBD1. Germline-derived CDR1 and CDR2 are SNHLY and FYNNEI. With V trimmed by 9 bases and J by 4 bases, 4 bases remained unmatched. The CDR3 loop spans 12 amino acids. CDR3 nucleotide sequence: TGTGCCAGTAGGACAGGGGCTTACGAGCAGTACTTC. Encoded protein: CASRTGAYEQYF.

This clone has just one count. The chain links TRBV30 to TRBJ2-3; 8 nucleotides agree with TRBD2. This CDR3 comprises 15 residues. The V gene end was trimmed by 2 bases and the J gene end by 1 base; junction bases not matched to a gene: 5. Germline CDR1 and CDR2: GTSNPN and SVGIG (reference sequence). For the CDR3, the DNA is TGTGCCTGGAGTCGAGCGGGAGTCGGCACAGATACGCAGTATTTT. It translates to CAWSRAGVGTDTQYF.

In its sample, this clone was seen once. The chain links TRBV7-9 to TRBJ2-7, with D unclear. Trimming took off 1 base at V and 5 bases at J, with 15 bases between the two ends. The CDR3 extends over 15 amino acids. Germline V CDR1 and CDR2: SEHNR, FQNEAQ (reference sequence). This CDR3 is CASSLGSGASHEQYF. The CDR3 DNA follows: TGTGCCAGCAGCTTAGGGTCAGGTGCTTCCCACGAGCAGTACTTC.

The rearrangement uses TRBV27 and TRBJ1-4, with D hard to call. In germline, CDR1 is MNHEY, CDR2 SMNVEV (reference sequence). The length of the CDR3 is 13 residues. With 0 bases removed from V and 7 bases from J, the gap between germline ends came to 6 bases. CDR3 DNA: TGTGCCAGCAGTTTATCGAGGAGTGAAAAACTGTTTTTT. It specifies CASSLSRSEKLFF.

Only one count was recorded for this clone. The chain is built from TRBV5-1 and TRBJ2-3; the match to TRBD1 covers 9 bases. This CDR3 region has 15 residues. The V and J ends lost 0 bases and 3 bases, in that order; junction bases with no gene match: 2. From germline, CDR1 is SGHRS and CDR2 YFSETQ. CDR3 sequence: CASSLGTGETDTQYF. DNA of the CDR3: TGCGCCAGCAGCTTGGGGACAGGGGAGACAGATACGCAGTATTTT.

As DNA, the CDR3 is TGTGCCAGCTCACCAGTAATTACTAGCGGATACAATGAGCAGTTCTTC. Protein product: CASSPVITSGYNEQFF. This chain joins TRBV18 and TRBJ2-1; the match to TRBD2 covers 8 bases. There are 16 residues in the CDR3. Germline CDR1 is KGHSH and CDR2 is LQKENI. J was trimmed by 4 bases and V by 2 bases; bases with no gene match: 7. Looking up the rest from reference TRBV18 and TRBJ2-1 gives the full variable domain: NAGVMQNPRHLVRRRGQEARLRCSPMKGHSHVYWYRQLPEEGLKFMVYLQKENIIDESGMPKERFSAEFPKEGPSILRIQQVVRGDSAAYFCASSPVITSGYNEQFFGPGTRLTVL.

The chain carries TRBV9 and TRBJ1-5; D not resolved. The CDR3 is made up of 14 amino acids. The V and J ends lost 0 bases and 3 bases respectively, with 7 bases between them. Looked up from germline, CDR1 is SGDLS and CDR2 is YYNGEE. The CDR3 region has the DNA TGTGCCAGCAGCGTAGGTATCTTCAATCAGCCCCAGCATTTT. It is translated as CASSVGIFNQPQHF.

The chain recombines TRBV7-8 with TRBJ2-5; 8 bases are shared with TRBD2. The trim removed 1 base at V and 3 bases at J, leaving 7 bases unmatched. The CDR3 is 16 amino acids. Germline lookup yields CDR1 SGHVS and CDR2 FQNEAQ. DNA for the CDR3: TGTGCCAGCAGCTTAGGTAGCGGGAAAGTGGAAGAGACCCAGTACTTC. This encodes CASSLGSGKVEETQYF. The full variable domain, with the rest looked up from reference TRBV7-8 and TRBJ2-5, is GAGVSQSPRYKVAKRGQDVALRCDPISGHVSLFWYQQALGQGPEFLTYFQNEAQLDKSGLPSDRFFAERPEGSVSTLKIQRTQQEDSAVYLCASSLGSGKVEETQYFGPGTRLLVL.

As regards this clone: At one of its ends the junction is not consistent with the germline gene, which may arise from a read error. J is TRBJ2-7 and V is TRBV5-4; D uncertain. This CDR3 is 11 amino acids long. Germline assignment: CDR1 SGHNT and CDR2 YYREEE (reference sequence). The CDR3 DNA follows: TGTGCCAGCAGCTTCTCCTCCGAGCAGTACTTC. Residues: CASSFSSEQYF. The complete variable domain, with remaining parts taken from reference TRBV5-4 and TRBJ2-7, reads ETGVTQSPTHLIKTRGQQVTLRCSSQSGHNTVSWYQQALGQGPQFIFQYYREEENGRGNFPPRFSGLQFPNYSSELNVNALELDDSALYLCASSFSSEQYFGPGTRLTVT.

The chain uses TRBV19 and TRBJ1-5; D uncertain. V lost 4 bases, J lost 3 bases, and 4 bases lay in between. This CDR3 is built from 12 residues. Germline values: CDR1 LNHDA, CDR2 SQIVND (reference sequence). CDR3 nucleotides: TGTGCCAGTAGTACATTCAATCAGCCCCAGCATTTT. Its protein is CASSTFNQPQHF.